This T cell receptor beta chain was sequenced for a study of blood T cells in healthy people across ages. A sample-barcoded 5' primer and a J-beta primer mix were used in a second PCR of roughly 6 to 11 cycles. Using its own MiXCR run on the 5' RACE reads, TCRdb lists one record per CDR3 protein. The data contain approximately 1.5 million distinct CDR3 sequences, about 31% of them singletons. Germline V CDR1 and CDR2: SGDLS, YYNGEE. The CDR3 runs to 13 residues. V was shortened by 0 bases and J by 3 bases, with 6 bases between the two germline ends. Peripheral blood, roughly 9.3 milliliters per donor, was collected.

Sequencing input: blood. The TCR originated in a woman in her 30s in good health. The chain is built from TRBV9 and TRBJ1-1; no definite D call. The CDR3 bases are TGTGCCAGCAGCGTAGCTACGGACACTGAAGCTTTCTTT. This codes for CASSVATDTEAFF. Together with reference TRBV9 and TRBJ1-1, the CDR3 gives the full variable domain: DSGVTQTPKHLITATGQRVTLRCSPRSGDLSVYWYQQSLDQGLQFLIQYYNGEERAKGNILERFSAQQFPDLHSELNLSSLELGDSALYFCASSVATDTEAFFGQGTRLTVV.